One sample yielded the 18 T cell receptor beta chains listed below, sequenced in a study of blood T cell repertoires in COVID-19. Some clones are missing from TCRdb's copy, which holds only in-frame ones; the method was immunoSEQ multiplex PCR. The data show some 150,000 clones, over 75% seen once. Sequenced material: peripheral blood. All receptors come from a woman aged 40 to 50 with acute or convalescent COVID-19.

CDR3 loop: CATLVVSGANVLTF. The CDR3 DNA is TGTGCCACACTAGTCGTATCTGGGGCCAACGTCCTGACTTTC. This chain joins TRBV6-5 and TRBJ2-6; maybe TRBD2 (5 bases). This CDR3 is 14 amino acids long. Germline V lookup: CDR1 MNHEY, CDR2 SVGAGI. V lost 10 bases, J lost 1 base, and 11 bases lay in between.

The J gene is TRBJ1-4, the V gene TRBV5-1, with no clear D. From germline, CDR1 is SGHRS and CDR2 YFSETQ. V was clipped by 5 bases and J by 7 bases, with 12 bases between them. The CDR3 extends over 13 amino acids. The DNA for the CDR3 is TGCGCCAGCAGGGAGGGATTCCGTGAAAAACTGTTTTTT. It is translated as CASREGFREKLFF.

The chain carries TRBV11-3 and TRBJ2-1, with 9 bases matching TRBD2. Germline CDR1 SGHNT, CDR2 YENEEA. Trimming at V came to 3 bases and at J to 4 bases, leaving 4 bases not matched to a gene. The CDR3 totals 15 residues. The CDR3, as DNA: TGTGCCAGCAGCTTCCGACTAGCGGCTTACAATGAGCAGTTCTTC. It translates to CASSFRLAAYNEQFF.

This chain connects TRBV29-1 to TRBJ2-7, with TRBD1 matching over 9 bases. CDR1 is SQVTM, CDR2 ANQGSEA, per germline. The ends lost 7 bases at V and 0 bases at J; junction bases unmatched: 7. This CDR3 has 14 residues. The CDR3 is CSASRGQGSYEQYF. The CDR3 DNA reads TGCAGCGCTTCCCGGGGACAGGGCTCCTACGAGCAGTACTTC.

The chain recombines TRBV18 with TRBJ2-3; 8 bases line up with TRBD2. Germline values: CDR1 KGHSH, CDR2 LQKENI. V was clipped by 2 bases and J by 8 bases; unmatched bases: 9. This CDR3 is 15 amino acids long. The CDR3: CASSPDGGAPITQYF. CDR3 in DNA: TGTGCCAGCTCACCAGACGGGGGGGCCCCAATTACGCAGTATTTT.

This chain joins TRBV5-4 and TRBJ2-1; D ambiguous. This CDR3 has 15 amino acids. In germline, CDR1 is SGHNT, CDR2 YYREEE (reference sequence). V was pared by 2 bases and J by 0 bases, with 9 bases between. The CDR3 DNA is TGTGCCAGCAGCTTTGGCTCCTCCTCCTACAATGAGCAGTTCTTC. Amino acids: CASSFGSSSYNEQFF.

This clone was counted only a few times. The chain joins TRBV2 to TRBJ2-1; 7 bases agree with TRBD2. Unmatched junction bases numbered 15, after V lost 6 bases and J lost 7 bases. This CDR3 is built from 16 residues. The germline V gene has CDR1 SNHLY and CDR2 FYNNEI. The CDR3, as DNA: TGTGCCAGCAGCCTAGGGGAGGGAGGGTTTTGGAATGAGCAGTTCTTC. It codes for CASSLGEGGFWNEQFF.

The rearrangement joins TRBV30 to TRBJ1-5, with a weak D call TRBD1 (5 bases). Germline lookup yields CDR1 GTSNPN and CDR2 SVGIG (reference sequence). The V end was cut by 2 bases, the J end by 2 bases, with 13 bases between. CDR3 length: 15 amino acids. The CDR3 DNA is TGTGCCTGGAGTCCCGGGGGGTTGGGCAATCAGCCCCAGCATTTT. Encoded protein: CAWSPGGLGNQPQHF. Variable domain in full (rest from reference TRBV30 and TRBJ1-5): SQTIHQWPATLVQPVGSPLSLECTVEGTSNPNLYWYRQAAGRGLQLLFYSVGIGQISSEVPQNLSASRPQDRQFILSSKKLLLSDSGFYLCAWSPGGLGNQPQHFGDGTRLSIL.

In DNA form, the CDR3 reads TGTGCCAGCAGTTTCGGGACAGGGGGCCCCAGTCAGCCCCAGCATTTT. Its protein is CASSFGTGGPSQPQHF. The genes are TRBV27 and TRBJ1-5; 12 bases agree with TRBD1. Germline lookup yields CDR1 MNHEY and CDR2 SMNVEV (reference sequence). The junction had 6 bases not matched to a gene; V was cut back by 3 bases and J by 6 bases. CDR3 length: 16 amino acids.

This rearrangement joins TRBV28 to TRBJ1-1; no firm D call. Germline values: CDR1 MDHEN, CDR2 SYDVKM. The CDR3 contains 13 residues. V lost 6 bases and J lost 5, with 13 bases in between. The CDR3 region has the DNA TGTGCCAGCAGCGACACAGTTATGACTGAAGCTTTCTTT. This sequence encodes CASSDTVMTEAFF.

The chain combines TRBV28 with TRBJ1-4; D not certain. Per the germline V gene, CDR1 is MDHEN and CDR2 is SYDVKM. V was cut by 10 bases and J by 0 bases, with 15 bases left in between. This CDR3 spans 15 amino acids. This CDR3 reads CAICPPGTTNEKLFF. DNA of the CDR3: TGTGCCATCTGCCCGCCCGGGACAACTAATGAAAAACTGTTTTTT.

A few counts support this clone. The chain employs TRBV28 and TRBJ2-7, with no clear D. Trimming removed 1 base from V and 0 bases from J, with 10 bases in between. Germline CDR1 is MDHEN and CDR2 is SYDVKM. The CDR3 totals 15 residues. The CDR3 nucleotides read TGTGCCAGCAGTTTATTCGCAGGTTCCTCCTACGAGCAGTACTTC. Protein: CASSLFAGSSYEQYF.

The chain couples TRBV6-5 to TRBJ2-7; 7 bases match TRBD1. This CDR3 has 15 amino acids. Germline CDR1 MNHEY, CDR2 SVGAGI. The V gene end was trimmed by 3 bases and the J gene end by 6 bases; junction bases not matched to a gene: 11. The CDR3 here is CASSYGTEVGFEQYF. CDR3 nucleotide sequence: TGTGCCAGCAGTTATGGGACAGAGGTAGGCTTCGAGCAGTACTTC.

J is TRBJ1-6 and V is TRBV18; 9 bases fit TRBD1. Unmatched junction bases numbered 24, after V lost 3 bases and J lost 9 bases. CDR3 size: 21 residues. Germline V gene lookup returns CDR1 KGHSH and CDR2 LQKENI. The DNA for the CDR3 is TGTGCCAGCTCACCGACTCTTCCGGGACAGGGATTACTACCCAGGCGTTCACCCCTCCACTTT. Its protein product is CASSPTLPGQGLLPRRSPLHF.

This chain links TRBV4-1 with TRBJ2-3; no firm D call. The CDR3 extends over 15 amino acids. Germline values: CDR1 MGHRA, CDR2 YSYEKL. Trimming pared 5 bases from V and 4 bases from J, leaving 16 bases between. The CDR3 sequence is CASSDTESIADTQYF. CDR3 DNA: TGCGCCAGCAGCGATACTGAATCGATAGCAGATACGCAGTATTTT.

The rearrangement uses TRBV12-5 and TRBJ1-2; 7 bases align to TRBD1. The CDR3 is 17 residues long. Germline CDR1 LGHNT, CDR2 FRNRAP. Losses at the gene ends were 2 bases for V and 4 bases for J; bases not matched to a gene: 13. DNA for the CDR3: TGTGCTAGTGGTTTGCCCTGGGCCACTCAGGGGGGCTATGGCTACACCTTC. It specifies CASGLPWATQGGYGYTF.

The chain links TRBV28 to TRBJ1-1, with a tentative D call TRBD1 (6 bases). CDR1 is MDHEN, CDR2 SYDVKM, per germline. Trimming cost V 3 bases and J 4 bases, with 18 bases left between them. The CDR3 is 16 residues long. CDR3 residues: CASSFIDIRGGTEAFF. The DNA for the CDR3 is TGTGCCAGCAGTTTTATAGATATAAGAGGGGGCACTGAAGCTTTCTTT.

The chain carries TRBV27 and TRBJ2-7; TRBD2 aligns across 13 bases. The CDR3 sequence is 16 residues long. The V gene end was trimmed by 4 bases and the J gene end by 4 bases; junction bases not matched to a gene: 7. Germline CDR1 is MNHEY and CDR2 is SMNVEV (reference sequence). The chain's CDR3 is CASSSQLAGGRYEQYF. The CDR3 DNA reads TGTGCCAGCAGTTCCCAACTAGCGGGAGGGCGGTACGAGCAGTACTTC.